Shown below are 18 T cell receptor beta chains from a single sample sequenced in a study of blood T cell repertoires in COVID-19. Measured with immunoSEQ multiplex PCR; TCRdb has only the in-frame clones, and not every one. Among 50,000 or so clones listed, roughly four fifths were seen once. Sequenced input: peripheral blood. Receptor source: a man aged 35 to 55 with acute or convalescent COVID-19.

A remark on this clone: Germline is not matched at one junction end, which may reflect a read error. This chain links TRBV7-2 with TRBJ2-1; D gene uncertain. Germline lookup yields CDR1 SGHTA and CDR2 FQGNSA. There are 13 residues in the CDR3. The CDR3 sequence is CASTLGVNNEQFF. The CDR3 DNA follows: TGTGCCAGCACCTTAGGAGTTAACAATGAGCAGTTCTTC.

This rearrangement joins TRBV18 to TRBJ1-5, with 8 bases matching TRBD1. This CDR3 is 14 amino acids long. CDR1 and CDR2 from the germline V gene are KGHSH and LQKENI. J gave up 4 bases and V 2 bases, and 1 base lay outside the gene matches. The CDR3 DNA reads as TGTGCCAGCTCACCAAGACAGGGGAATCAGCCCCAGCATTTT. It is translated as CASSPRQGNQPQHF.

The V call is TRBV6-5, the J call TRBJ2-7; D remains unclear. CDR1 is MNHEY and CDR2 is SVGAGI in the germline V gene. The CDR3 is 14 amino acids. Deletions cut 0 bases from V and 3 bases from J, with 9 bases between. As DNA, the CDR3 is TGTGCCAGCAGTTACTCAAAGGCAGGCTACGAGCAGTACTTC. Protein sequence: CASSYSKAGYEQYF.

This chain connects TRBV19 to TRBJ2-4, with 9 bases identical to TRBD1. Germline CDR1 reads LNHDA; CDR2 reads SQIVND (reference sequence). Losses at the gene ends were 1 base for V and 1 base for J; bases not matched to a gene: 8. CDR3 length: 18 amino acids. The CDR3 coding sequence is TGTGCCAGTAGTATAGGCCTAGACAGGGGGATTGCCAAAAACATTCAGTACTTC. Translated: CASSIGLDRGIAKNIQYF.

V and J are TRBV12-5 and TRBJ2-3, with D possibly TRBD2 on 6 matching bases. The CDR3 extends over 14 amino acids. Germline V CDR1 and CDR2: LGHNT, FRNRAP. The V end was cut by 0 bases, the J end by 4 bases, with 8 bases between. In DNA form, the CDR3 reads TGTGCTAGTGGTTTGGTAGGAGGGGCAGATACGCAGTATTTT. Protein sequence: CASGLVGGADTQYF.

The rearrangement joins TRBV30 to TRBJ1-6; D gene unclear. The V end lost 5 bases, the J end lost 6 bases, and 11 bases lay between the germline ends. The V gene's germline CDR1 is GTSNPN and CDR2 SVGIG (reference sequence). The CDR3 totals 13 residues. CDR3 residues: CAWGPWANSPLHF. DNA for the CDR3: TGTGCCTGGGGGCCATGGGCTAATTCACCCCTCCACTTT.

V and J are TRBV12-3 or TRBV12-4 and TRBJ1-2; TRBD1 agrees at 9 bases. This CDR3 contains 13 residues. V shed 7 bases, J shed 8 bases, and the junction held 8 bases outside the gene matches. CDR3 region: CASTVQGARGYTF. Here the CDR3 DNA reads TGTGCCAGCACCGTACAGGGGGCGAGAGGCTACACCTTC.

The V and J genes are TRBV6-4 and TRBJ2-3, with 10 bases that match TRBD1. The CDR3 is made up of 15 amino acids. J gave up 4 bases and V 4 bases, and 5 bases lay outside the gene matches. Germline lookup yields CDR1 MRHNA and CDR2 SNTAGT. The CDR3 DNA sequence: TGTGCCAGCAGTGGGTCAGGACAGGGGGCAGATACGCAGTATTTT. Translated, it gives CASSGSGQGADTQYF.

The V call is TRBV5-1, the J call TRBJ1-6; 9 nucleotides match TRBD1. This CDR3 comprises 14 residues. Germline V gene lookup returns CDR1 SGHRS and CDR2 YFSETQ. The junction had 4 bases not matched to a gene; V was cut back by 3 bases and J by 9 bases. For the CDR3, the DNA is TGCGCCAGCAGCTCCGGGACAGGGACTTCACCCCTCCACTTT. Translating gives CASSSGTGTSPLHF.

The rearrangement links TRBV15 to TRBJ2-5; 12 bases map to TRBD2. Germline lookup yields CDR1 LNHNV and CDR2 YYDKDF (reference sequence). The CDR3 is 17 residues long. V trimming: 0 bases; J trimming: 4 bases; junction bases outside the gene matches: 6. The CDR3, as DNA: TGTGCCACCAGCAGAGAGCGCCCGGGACTAGCGGGAGAGACCCAGTACTTC. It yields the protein CATSRERPGLAGETQYF.

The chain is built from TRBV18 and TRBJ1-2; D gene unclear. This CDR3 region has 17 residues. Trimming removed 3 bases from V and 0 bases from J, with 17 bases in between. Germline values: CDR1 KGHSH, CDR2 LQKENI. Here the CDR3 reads CASSPTTSSEANYGYTF. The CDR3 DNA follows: TGTGCCAGCTCACCCACTACATCGTCGGAAGCTAACTATGGCTACACCTTC. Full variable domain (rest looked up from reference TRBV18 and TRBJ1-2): NAGVMQNPRHLVRRRGQEARLRCSPMKGHSHVYWYRQLPEEGLKFMVYLQKENIIDESGMPKERFSAEFPKEGPSILRIQQVVRGDSAAYFCASSPTTSSEANYGYTFGSGTRLTVV.

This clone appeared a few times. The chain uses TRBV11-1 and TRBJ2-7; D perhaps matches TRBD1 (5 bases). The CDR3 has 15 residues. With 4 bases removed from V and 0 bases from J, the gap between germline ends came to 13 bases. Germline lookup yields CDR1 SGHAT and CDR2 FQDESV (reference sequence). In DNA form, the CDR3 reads TGTGCCAGCAGCTCTTACAGTGGGGCCTCCTACGAGCAGTACTTC. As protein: CASSSYSGASYEQYF.

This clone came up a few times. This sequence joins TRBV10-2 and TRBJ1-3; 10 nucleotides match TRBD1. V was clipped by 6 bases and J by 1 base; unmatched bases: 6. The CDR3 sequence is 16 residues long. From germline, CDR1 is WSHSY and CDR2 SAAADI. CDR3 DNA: TGCGCCAGCAGCCCGGGACAGGGGACGTCTGGAAACACCATATATTTT. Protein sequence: CASSPGQGTSGNTIYF.

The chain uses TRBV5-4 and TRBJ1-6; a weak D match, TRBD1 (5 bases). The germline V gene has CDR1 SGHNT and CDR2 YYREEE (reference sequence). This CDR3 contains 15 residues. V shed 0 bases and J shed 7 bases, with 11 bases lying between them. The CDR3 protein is CASSLAGGRNSPLHF. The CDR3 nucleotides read TGTGCCAGCAGCTTGGCGGGGGGAAGGAATTCACCCCTCCACTTT.

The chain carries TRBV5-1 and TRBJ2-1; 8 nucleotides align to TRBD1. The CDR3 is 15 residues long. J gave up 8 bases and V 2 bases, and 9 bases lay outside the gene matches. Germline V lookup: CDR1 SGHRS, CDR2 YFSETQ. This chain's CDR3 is CASSFLGQGRDEQFF. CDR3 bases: TGCGCCAGCAGCTTTTTAGGACAGGGCCGTGATGAGCAGTTCTTC.

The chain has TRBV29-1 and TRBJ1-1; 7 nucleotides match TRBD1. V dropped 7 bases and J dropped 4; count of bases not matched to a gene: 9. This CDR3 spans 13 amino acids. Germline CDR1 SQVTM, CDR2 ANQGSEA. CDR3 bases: TGCAGCGCTTCTCAGACAGGGACCACTGAAGCTTTCTTT. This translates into CSASQTGTTEAFF.

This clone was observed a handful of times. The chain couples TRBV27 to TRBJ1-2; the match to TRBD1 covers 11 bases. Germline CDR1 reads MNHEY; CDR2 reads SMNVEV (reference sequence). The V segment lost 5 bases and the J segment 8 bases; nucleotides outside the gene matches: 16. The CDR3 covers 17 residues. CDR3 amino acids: CASSPRTGGEMHKGYTF. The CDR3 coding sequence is TGTGCCAGCAGTCCCCGGACAGGGGGCGAGATGCATAAGGGCTACACCTTC.

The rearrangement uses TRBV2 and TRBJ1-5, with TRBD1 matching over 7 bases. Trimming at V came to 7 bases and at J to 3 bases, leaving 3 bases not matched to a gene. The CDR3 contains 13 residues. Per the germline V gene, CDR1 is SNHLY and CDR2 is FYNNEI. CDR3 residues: CASKDRLNQPQHF. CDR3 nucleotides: TGTGCCAGCAAGGACAGGCTCAATCAGCCCCAGCATTTT.